One T cell receptor (beta chain) is described in this entry. The source of the sample is a study of shared clonotypes between healthy human individuals. TCRdb's table, derived via immunoSEQ multiplex PCR, lists solely in-frame clones and lacks some. The table has about 2 million clones, over 85% seen once. The CDR3 length is 14 residues. Germline CDR1 and CDR2: SGHVS and FNYEAQ. V trimming: 5 bases; J trimming: 2 bases; junction bases outside the gene matches: 4. Sequencing used naive CD4+ T cells sorted from blood. The sample's subset: CD45RA+ positively selected. This TCR was recovered from a man between 18 and 35 years old in good health. V gene TRBV7-6 combines with J gene TRBJ2-7; 9 nucleotides line up with TRBD1. This CDR3 is CASSPGQGPYEQYF. Written as DNA, the CDR3 is TGTGCCAGCAGCCCCGGACAGGGGCCCTACGAGCAGTACTTC.